This TCR beta chain appears in the sequencing data of a study of T cell responses to AZD1222 COVID-19 vaccine. Method: immunoSEQ multiplex PCR; TCRdb's copy keeps in-frame clones and lacks some. This sample yields about 160,000 clones, of which 92% are seen a single time; 3.3% belongs to the top ten. CDR1 MRHNA and CDR2 SNTAGT come from the germline V gene. The CDR3 runs to 15 residues. The ends lost 6 bases at V and 9 bases at J; junction bases unmatched: 9. This material consisted of peripheral blood, taken 28 days after the second AZD1222 dose. The chain recombines TRBV6-4 with TRBJ1-6, with 9 positions matching TRBD1. This receptor was obtained from an adult who received the AZD1222 COVID-19 vaccine. This CDR3 is CASRDGTGPGSPLHF. In nucleotides, the CDR3 is TGTGCCAGCAGAGATGGGACAGGGCCGGGTTCACCCCTCCACTTT.